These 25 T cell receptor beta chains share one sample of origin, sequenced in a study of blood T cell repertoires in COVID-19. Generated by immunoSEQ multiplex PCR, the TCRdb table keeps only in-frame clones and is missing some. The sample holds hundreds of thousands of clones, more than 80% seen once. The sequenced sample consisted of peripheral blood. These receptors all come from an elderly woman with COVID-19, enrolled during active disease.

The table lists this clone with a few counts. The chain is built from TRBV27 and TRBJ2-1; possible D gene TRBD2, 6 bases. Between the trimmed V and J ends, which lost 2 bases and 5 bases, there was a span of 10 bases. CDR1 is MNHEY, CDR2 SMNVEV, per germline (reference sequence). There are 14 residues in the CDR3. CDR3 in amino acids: CASSLKGLNNEQFF. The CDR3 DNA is TGTGCCAGCAGTTTAAAAGGACTAAACAATGAGCAGTTCTTC.

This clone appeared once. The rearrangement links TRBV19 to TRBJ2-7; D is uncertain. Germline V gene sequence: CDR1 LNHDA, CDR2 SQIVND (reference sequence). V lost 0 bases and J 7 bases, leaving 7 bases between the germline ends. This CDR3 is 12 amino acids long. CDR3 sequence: CASSIDTGEQYF. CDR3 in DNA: TGTGCCAGTAGTATAGATACTGGTGAGCAGTACTTC. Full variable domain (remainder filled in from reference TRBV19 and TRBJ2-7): DGGITQSPKYLFRKEGQNVTLSCEQNLNHDAMYWYRQDPGQGLRLIYYSQIVNDFQKGDIAEGYSVSREKKESFPLTVTSAQKNPTAFYLCASSIDTGEQYFGPGTRLTVT.

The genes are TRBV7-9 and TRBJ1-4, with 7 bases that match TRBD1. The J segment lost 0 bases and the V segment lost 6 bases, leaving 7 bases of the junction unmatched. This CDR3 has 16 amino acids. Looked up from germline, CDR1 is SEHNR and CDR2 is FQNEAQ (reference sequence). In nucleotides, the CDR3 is TGTGCCAGCAGTTCACAGGGGACCTCAACTAATGAAAAACTGTTTTTT. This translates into CASSSQGTSTNEKLFF.

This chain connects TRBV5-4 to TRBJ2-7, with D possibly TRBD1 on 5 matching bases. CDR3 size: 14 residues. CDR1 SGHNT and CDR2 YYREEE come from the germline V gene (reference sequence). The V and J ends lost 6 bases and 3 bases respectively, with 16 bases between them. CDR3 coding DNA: TGTGCCAGCAACAGTTGGGGCGGAAACTACGAGCAGTACTTC. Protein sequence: CASNSWGGNYEQYF.

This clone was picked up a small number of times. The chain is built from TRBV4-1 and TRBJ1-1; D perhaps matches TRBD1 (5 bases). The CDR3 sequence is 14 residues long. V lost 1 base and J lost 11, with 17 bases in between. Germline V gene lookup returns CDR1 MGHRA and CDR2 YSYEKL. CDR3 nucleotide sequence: TGCGCCAGCAGCCAAGTCGGGGGAGGGCTGTGGGCTTTCTTT. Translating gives CASSQVGGGLWAFF.

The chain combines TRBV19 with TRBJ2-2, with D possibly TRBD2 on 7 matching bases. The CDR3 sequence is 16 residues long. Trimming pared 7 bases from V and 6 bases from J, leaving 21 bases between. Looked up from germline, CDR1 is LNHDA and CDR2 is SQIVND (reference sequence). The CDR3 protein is CASMNGGAAAAGELFF. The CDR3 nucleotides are TGTGCCAGTATGAATGGGGGGGCCGCAGCGGCCGGGGAGCTGTTTTTT.

This chain's CDR3 is CASSLVATSGRGSEQFF. The DNA of the CDR3 is TGTGCCAGCAGCTTAGTCGCGACTAGCGGGAGGGGCTCGGAGCAGTTCTTC. V gene TRBV7-8 combines with J gene TRBJ2-1; TRBD2 aligns across 14 bases. The CDR3 has 17 residues. Germline V CDR1 and CDR2: SGHVS, FQNEAQ. The junction had 9 bases not matched to a gene; V was cut back by 1 base and J by 10 bases.

This chain's CDR3 is CASSEGGSSYNSPLHF. In DNA, the CDR3 is TGTGCCAGCAGTGAGGGGGGGAGCTCCTATAATTCACCCCTCCACTTT. V gene TRBV2 combines with J gene TRBJ1-6, with D perhaps TRBD1 (5 bases). With 3 bases removed from V and 0 bases from J, the gap between germline ends came to 9 bases. Germline values: CDR1 SNHLY, CDR2 FYNNEI. CDR3 length equals 16 residues.

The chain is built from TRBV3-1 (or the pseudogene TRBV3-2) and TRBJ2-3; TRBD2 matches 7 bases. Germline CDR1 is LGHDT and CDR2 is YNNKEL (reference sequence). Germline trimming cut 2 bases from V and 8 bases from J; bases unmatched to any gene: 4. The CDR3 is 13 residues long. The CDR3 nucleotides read TGTGCCAGCAGCCAAAGCGGGATCGGTACGCAGTATTTT. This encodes CASSQSGIGTQYF.

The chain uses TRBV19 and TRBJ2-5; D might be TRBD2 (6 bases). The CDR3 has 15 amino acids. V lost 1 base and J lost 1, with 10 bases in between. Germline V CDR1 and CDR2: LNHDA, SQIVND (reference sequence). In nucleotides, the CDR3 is TGTGCCAGTAGTATAGGAGCGGGCTTCCAAGAGACCCAGTACTTC. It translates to CASSIGAGFQETQYF.

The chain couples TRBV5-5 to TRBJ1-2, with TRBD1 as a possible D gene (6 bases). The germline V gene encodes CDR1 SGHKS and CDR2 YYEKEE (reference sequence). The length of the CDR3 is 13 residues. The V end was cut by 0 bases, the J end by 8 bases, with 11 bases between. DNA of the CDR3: TGTGCCAGCAGCTTGGCAGGGGAAAGGGGCTACACCTTC. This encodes CASSLAGERGYTF.

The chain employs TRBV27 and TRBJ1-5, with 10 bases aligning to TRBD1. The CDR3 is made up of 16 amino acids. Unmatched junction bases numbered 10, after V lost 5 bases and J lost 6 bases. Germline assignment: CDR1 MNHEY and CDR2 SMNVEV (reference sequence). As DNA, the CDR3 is TGTGCCAGCAGTCCGGACGACAGGGGGCGAGGTCAGCCCCAGCATTTT. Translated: CASSPDDRGRGQPQHF.

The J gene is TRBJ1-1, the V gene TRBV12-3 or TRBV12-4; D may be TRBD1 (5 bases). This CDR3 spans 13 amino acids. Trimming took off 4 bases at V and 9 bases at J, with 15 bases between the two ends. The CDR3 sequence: CASSSTASLKAFF. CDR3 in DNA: TGTGCCAGCAGTTCGACAGCATCCCTCAAAGCTTTCTTT.

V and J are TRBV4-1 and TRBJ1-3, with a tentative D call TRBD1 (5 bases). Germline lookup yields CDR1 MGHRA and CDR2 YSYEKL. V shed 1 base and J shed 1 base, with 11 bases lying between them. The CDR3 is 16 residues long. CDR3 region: CASSQVGGSSGNTIYF. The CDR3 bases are TGCGCCAGCAGCCAAGTCGGGGGGAGTTCTGGAAACACCATATATTTT.

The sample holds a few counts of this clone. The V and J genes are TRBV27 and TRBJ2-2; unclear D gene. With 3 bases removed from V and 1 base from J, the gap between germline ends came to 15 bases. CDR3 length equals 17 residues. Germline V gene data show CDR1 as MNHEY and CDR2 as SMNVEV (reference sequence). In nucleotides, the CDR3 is TGTGCCAGCAGTTTGGATATATCCGGGTGGAACACCGGGGAGCTGTTTTTT. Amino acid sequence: CASSLDISGWNTGELFF.

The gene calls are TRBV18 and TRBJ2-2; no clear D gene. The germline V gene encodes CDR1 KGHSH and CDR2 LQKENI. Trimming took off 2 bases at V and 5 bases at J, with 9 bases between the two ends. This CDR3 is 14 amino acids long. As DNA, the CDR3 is TGTGCCAGCTCACCATTGCAACGGACCGGGGAGCTGTTTTTT. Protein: CASSPLQRTGELFF.

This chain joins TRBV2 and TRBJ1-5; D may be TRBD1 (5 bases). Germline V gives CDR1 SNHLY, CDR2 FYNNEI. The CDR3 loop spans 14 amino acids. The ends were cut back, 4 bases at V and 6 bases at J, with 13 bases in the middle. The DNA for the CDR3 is TGTGCCAGCAGTGCGGGGGGAGTAGGTCAGCCCCAGCATTTT. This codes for CASSAGGVGQPQHF.

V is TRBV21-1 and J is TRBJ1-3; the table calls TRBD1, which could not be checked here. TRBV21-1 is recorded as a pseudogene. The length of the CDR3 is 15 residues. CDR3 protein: CASSTLDRGGNTIYF. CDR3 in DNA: TGTGCCAGCAGCACATTGGACAGAGGTGGAAACACCATATATTTT.

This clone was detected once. CDR3 nucleotides: TGTGCCAGCAGTTTCGGGGGTGGGACTGAAGCTTTCTTT. This translates into CASSFGGGTEAFF. This chain joins TRBV6-5 and TRBJ1-1; possible D gene TRBD1, 5 bases. The V gene lost 4 bases and the J gene lost 5 bases, with 11 bases spanning the gap. CDR3 length equals 13 residues. Germline V lookup: CDR1 MNHEY, CDR2 SVGAGI.

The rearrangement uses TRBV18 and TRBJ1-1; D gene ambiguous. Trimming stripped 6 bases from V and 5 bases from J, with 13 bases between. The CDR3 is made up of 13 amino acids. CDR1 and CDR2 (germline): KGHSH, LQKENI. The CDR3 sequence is CASSYTVSTEAFF. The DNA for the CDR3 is TGTGCCAGCTCTTACACAGTTTCGACTGAAGCTTTCTTT. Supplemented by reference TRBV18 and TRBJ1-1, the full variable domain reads NAGVMQNPRHLVRRRGQEARLRCSPMKGHSHVYWYRQLPEEGLKFMVYLQKENIIDESGMPKERFSAEFPKEGPSILRIQQVVRGDSAAYFCASSYTVSTEAFFGQGTRLTVV.

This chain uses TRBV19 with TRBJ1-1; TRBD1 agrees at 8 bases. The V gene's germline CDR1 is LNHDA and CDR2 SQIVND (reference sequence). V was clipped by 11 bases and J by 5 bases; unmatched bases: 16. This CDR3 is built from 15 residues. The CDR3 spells CAATGGSLGETEAFF. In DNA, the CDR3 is TGTGCCGCCACAGGGGGATCCCTAGGGGAAACTGAAGCTTTCTTT.

CDR3 nucleotides: TGCGCCAGCAGCCTAGCCTGGCGGAACACTGAAGCTTTCTTT. It translates to CASSLAWRNTEAFF. The chain carries TRBV5-1 and TRBJ1-1; no clear D. CDR3 length equals 14 residues. V was shortened by 4 bases and J by 1 base, with 11 bases between the two germline ends. Per the germline V gene, CDR1 is SGHRS and CDR2 is YFSETQ.

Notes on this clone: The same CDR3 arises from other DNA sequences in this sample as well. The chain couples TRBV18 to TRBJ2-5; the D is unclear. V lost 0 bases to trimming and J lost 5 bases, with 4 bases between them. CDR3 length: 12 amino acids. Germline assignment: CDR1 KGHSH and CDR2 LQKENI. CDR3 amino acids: CASSPPSETQYF. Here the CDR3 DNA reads TGTGCCAGCTCACCACCCTCGGAGACCCAGTACTTC.

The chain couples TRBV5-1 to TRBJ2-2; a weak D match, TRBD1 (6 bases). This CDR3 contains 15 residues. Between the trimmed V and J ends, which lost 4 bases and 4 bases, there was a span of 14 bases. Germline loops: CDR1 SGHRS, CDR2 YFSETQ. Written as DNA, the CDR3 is TGCGCCAGCAGCCCGTCGAGGGGGTCCACCGGGGAGCTGTTTTTT. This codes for CASSPSRGSTGELFF. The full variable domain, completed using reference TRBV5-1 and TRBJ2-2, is KAGVTQTPRYLIKTRGQQVTLSCSPISGHRSVSWYQQTPGQGLQFLFEYFSETQRNKGNFPGRFSGRQFSNSRSEMNVSTLELGDSALYLCASSPSRGSTGELFFGEGSRLTVL.

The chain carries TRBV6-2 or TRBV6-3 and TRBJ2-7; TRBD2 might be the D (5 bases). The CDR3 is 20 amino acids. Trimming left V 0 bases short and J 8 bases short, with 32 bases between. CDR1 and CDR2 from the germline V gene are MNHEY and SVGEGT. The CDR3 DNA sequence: TGTGCCAGCAGTTACTCGAGGTGGGCAAATTTGGAGGCGCGCGGAAAAAAGCAGTACTTC. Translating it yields CASSYSRWANLEARGKKQYF.